Reported below is one T cell receptor (beta chain). The method was immunoSEQ multiplex PCR; TCRdb's version includes in-frame clones alone and lacks a portion of them. The table records about 28,000 clones, 75% to 90% of them present only once. Germline CDR1 is LNHDA and CDR2 is SQIVND (reference sequence). After removal of 5 bases from V and 8 bases from J, the junction contained 8 bases not matched to a gene. The CDR3 totals 14 residues. This record belongs to a study of early stage breast cancer tumors. Study overall: Samples were sequenced at 9 to 10-fold average coverage.

The clonotype comes from a person in their sixties with breast cancer. Source material: blood. The rearrangement uses TRBV19 and TRBJ1-2, with TRBD1 identical over 10 bases. The CDR3 DNA sequence: TGTGCCAGTAGTCGGGACAGGGGAGGGCGAGGCTACACCTTC. As protein: CASSRDRGGRGYTF. Looking up the rest from reference TRBV19 and TRBJ1-2 gives the full variable domain: DGGITQSPKYLFRKEGQNVTLSCEQNLNHDAMYWYRQDPGQGLRLIYYSQIVNDFQKGDIAEGYSVSREKKESFPLTVTSAQKNPTAFYLCASSRDRGGRGYTFGSGTRLTVV.